There are a few counts of the clone carrying this T cell receptor beta chain. Its target is not known. The time point is: pre-sensitization, week 0. Treatment reported: therapeutic diphenylcyclopropenone sensitization with weekly scalp DPC. The authors extracted total RNA from unfractionated whole blood. The data derive from a study of human T cells and chemical hapten exposure. Background on the study: Upper-back patch tests with 0.01% DPC were read at 6 days.

Germline-derived CDR1 and CDR2 are DFQATT and SNEGSKA (reference sequence). The CDR3 sequence is 15 residues long. V was trimmed by 3 bases and J by 7 bases, leaving 22 bases between them. Notes on the study in general: Expanded TCRs created a significantly greater count of big CDR3 similarity clusters than controls did.

TCRdb reprocessed the RACE reads with MiXCR, giving one entry per CDR3 protein. Of some 330,000 distinct CDR3 sequences listed, 5% to 6.5% are singletons. The TCR originated in a young woman with alopecia areata. Some clones in this sample may be carry-over from other donors' samples. The specimen was whole blood, collected in connection with sensitization to the hapten diphenylcyclopropenone (DPC). This chain links TRBV20-1 with TRBJ2-7; tentatively, D is TRBD2 (5 bases). The CDR3: CSASSNDLHTGEQYF. Here the CDR3 DNA reads TGCAGTGCTAGCTCGAACGACCTTCATACGGGAGAGCAGTACTTC.